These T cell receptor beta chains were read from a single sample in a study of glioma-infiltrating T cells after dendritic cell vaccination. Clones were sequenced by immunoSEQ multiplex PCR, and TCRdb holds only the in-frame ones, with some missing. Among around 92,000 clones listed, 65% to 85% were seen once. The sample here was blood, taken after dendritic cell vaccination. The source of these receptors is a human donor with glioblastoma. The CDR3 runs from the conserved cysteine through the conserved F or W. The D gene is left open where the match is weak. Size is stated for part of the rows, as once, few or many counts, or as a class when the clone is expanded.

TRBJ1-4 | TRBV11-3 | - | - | TGTGCCAGCAGCTTAGACGTCTCAGGGTCGACTAATGAAAAACTGTTTTTT | CASSLDVSGSTNEKLFF
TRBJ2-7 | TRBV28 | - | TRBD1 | TGTGCCAGCAGCACGCCGGGACAGGGGGCGTGCGAGCAGTACTTC | CASSTPGQGACEQYF
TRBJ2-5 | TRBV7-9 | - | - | TGTGCCAGCAGCGGAGGGACCCAGTACTTC | CASSGGTQYF
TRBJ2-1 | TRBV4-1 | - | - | TGCGCCAGCAGCCCACGGATTATAGCGGACACCTACAATGAGCAGTTCTTC | CASSPRIIADTYNEQFF
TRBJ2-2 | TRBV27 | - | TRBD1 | TGTGCCAGCAGCCCTACCCCCTGGACAGGGGAAACCGGGGAGCTGTTTTTT | CASSPTPWTGETGELFF
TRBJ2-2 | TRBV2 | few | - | TGTGCCAGCAGCGCAGGGCTCCCCGGGGAGCTGTTTTTT | CASSAGLPGELFF
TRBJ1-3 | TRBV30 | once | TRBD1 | TGTGCCTGGAGCCAGGGGGGCTCTGGAAACACCATATATTTT | CAWSQGGSGNTIYF
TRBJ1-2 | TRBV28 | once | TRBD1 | TGTGCCAGCAGTATGCCGGGACAGGGGGTTGGGTATGGCTACACCTTC | CASSMPGQGVGYGYTF
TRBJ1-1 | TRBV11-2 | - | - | TGTGCCAGCAGCTTAGAAACAGGACGGAACACTGAAGCTTTCTTT | CASSLETGRNTEAFF
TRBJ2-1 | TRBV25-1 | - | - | TGTGCCAGCAGTGCGAGGGCAGCGGACCAGGGGTCCTACAATGAGCAGTTCTTC | CASSARAADQGSYNEQFF
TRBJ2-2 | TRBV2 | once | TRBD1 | TGTGCCAGCAGGTCGCAGGGGGCCAACGGGGAGCTGTTTTTT | CASRSQGANGELFF
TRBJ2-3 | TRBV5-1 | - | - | TGCGCCAGCAGCTTGGATCAGGGCTTGGATACGCAGTATTTT | CASSLDQGLDTQYF
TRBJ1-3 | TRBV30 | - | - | TGTGCCTGGAGCAAAGGGGGGGCTGGAAACACCATATATTTT | CAWSKGGAGNTIYF
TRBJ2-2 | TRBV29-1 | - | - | TGCAGCGTCAGAATTGGGGGCGGAATGTCCGGGGAGCTGTTTTTT | CSVRIGGGMSGELFF
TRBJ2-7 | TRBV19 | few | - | TGTGCCAGTAGTATAGATCCGACAGACTACGAGCAGTACTTC | CASSIDPTDYEQYF
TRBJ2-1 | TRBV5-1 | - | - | TGCGCCAGCAGCATTCGAGGATATGAGCAGTTCTTC | CASSIRGYEQFF
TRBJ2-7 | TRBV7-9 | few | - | TGTGCCAGCAGCTTAGAGCCAGGGGCAACCTACGAGCAGTACTTC | CASSLEPGATYEQYF
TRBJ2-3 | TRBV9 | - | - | TGTGCCAGCAGCGTAGCAGGGCTTAGGAGCACAGATACGCAGTATTTT | CASSVAGLRSTDTQYF
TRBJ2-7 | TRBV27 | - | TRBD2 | TGTGCCACTCAGACTAGCGGGAGTCCCCACGAGCAGTACTTC | CATQTSGSPHEQYF
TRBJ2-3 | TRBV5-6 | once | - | TGTGCCAGCAGCAGGCGGGACTCAACCCGGTCAGATACGCAGTATTTT | CASSRRDSTRSDTQYF
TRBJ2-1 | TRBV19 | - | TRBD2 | TGTGCCAGTAGTCTAGGGACTAGCGGGGCGAGCTCCTACAATGAGCAGTTCTTC | CASSLGTSGASSYNEQFF
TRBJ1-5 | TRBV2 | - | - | TGTGCCAGCAAGGGGGATAGCAATCAGCCCCAGCATTTT | CASKGDSNQPQHF
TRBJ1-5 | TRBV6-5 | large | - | TGTGCCAGCAGTTACCGGCAGGGAGGTCAGCCCCAGCATTTT | CASSYRQGGQPQHF
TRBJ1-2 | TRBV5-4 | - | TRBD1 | TGTGCCAGCAGCCAACAGGGGGCTGGCTATGGCTACACCTTC | CASSQQGAGYGYTF
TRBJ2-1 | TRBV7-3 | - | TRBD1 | TGTGCCAGCAGCGGGGACAGAAGGAACTGGGGGCAGTTCTTC | CASSGDRRNWGQFF
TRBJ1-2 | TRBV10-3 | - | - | TGTGCCATCGCGGAGGATTGGAGCTATGGCTACACCTTC | CAIAEDWSYGYTF
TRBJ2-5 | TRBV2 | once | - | TGTGCCAGCAGCGCCCGACAGCTCCAAGAGACCCAGTACTTC | CASSARQLQETQYF
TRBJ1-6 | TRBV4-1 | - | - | TGCGCCAGCAGCCAAGATGTACAGGGAAATAATTCACCCCTCCACTTT | CASSQDVQGNNSPLHF
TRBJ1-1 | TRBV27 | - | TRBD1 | TGTGCCAGCAGCCACCGCGACAGGGGGCGGCGGGCTGAAGCTTTCTTT | CASSHRDRGRRAEAFF
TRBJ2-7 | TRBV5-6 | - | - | TGTGCCAGCAGCGGAGCGTTGGGGGACTACGAGCAGTACTTC | CASSGALGDYEQYF
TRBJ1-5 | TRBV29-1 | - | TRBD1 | TGCAGTGCAGGGGGCAGCAATCAGCCCCAGCATTTT | CSAGGSNQPQHF
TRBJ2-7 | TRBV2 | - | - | TGTGCCAGCCGGACAGATTATAACGAGCAGTACTTC | CASRTDYNEQYF
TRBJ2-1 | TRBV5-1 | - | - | TGCGCCAGCAGCGCTCCGGGACTCGAATACAATGAGCAGTTCTTC | CASSAPGLEYNEQFF
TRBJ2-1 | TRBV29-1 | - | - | TGCAGCGTTGGGGGTTTGGGACATAAGTTCTTC | CSVGGLGHKFF
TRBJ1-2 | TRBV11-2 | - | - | TGTGCCAGCAGCCGTCCCTACTATGGCTACACCTTC | CASSRPYYGYTF
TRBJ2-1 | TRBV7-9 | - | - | TGTGCCACCGAGAGGGGGTCCATCGCCTACAATGAGCAGTTCTTC | CATERGSIAYNEQFF
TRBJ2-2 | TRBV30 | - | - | TGTGCCTGGAGTCCAAACCCTTTGGGGGCAGCGAACACCGGGGAGCTGTTTTTT | CAWSPNPLGAANTGELFF
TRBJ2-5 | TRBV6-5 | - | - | TGTGCCAGCAGTTTAATGCGGGTCGAAGAGACCCAGTACTTC | CASSLMRVEETQYF
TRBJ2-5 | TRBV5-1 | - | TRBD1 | TGCGCCAGCAGCTTGGGCCCGGGACAGCCCAACCGGGGCCAAGAGACCCAGTACTTC | CASSLGPGQPNRGQETQYF
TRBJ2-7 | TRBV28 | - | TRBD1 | TGTGCCAGCAGCCCCCCGGACAGGAAAACCTACGAGCAGTACTTC | CASSPPDRKTYEQYF
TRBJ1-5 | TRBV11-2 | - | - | TGTGCCAGCAGCTTATTAGGGGGGGCCGGCAATCAGCCCCAGCATTTT | CASSLLGGAGNQPQHF
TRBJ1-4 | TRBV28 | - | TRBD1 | TGTGCCAGCAGTTCCCCACAGGGGGCACATGAAAAACTGTTTTTT | CASSSPQGAHEKLFF
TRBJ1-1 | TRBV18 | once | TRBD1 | TGTGCCAGCTCAATGGGACAGGTCTGGACTGAAGCTTTCTTT | CASSMGQVWTEAFF
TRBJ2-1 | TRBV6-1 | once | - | TGTGCCAGCAGTGACACCTCGTTGACTAGTTACCGTCTGAATGAGCAGTTCTTC | CASSDTSLTSYRLNEQFF
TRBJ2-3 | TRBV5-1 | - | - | TGCGCCAGCAGCCTTGGGGGGGGCCAAGATACGCAGTATTTT | CASSLGGGQDTQYF
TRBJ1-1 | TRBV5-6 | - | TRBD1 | TGTGCCAGCAGGACCGGGACAGAGAACACTGAAGCTTTCTTT | CASRTGTENTEAFF
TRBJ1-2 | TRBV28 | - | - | TGTGCCAGCAGTTTAGCCAGGGGCTACACCTTC | CASSLARGYTF
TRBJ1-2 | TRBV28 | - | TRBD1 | TGTGCCAGCAGTTTATGGACAGGGTTACACTATGGCTACACCTTC | CASSLWTGLHYGYTF
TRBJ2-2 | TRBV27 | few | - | TGTGCCAGCGCCGGGGTGAACACCGGGGAGCTGTTTTTT | CASAGVNTGELFF
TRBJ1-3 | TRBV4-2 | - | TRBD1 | TGTGCCAGCAGCCAACCCGGGACAGGGGAAGGTAACACCATATATTTT | CASSQPGTGEGNTIYF
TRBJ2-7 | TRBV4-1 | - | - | TGCGCCAGCAGCCAAACCGGACAGAGCGTCCTCTACGAGCAGTACTTC | CASSQTGQSVLYEQYF
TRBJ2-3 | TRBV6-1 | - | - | TGTGCCAGCAGTGAGGGCAGGGGGGTTACAGATACGCAGTATTTT | CASSEGRGVTDTQYF
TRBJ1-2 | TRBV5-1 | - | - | TGCGCCAGCAGCTTGGATGGCCAGGGCTATGGCTACACCTTC | CASSLDGQGYGYTF
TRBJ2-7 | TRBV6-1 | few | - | TGTGCCAGCGAAGATGGACAGCCTGGATACGAGCAGTACTTC | CASEDGQPGYEQYF
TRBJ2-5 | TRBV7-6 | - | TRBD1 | TGTGCCAGCAGCTTCCAGGGGGCGCAGGGGGAGACCCAGTACTTC | CASSFQGAQGETQYF
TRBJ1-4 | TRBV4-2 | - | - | TGTGCCAGCAGCCAAGATATCGGACATACCGCAACTAATGAAAAACTGTTTTTT | CASSQDIGHTATNEKLFF
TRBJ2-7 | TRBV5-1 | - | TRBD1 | TGCGCCAGCAGACCGGGACAGGGGGCTTACGAGCAGTACTTC | CASRPGQGAYEQYF
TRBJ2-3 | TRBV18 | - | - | TGTGCCAGCTCACCACGGGCCGAAATTCGCACAGATACGCAGTATTTT | CASSPRAEIRTDTQYF
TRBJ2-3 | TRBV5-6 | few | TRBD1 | TGTGCCAGCAGCCAAAATGAGGGGGCAAGGACAGATACGCAGTATTTT | CASSQNEGARTDTQYF
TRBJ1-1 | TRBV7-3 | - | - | TGTGCCAGCAGCTTAGGGTCAGGGGTGAGCACTGAAGCTTTCTTT | CASSLGSGVSTEAFF